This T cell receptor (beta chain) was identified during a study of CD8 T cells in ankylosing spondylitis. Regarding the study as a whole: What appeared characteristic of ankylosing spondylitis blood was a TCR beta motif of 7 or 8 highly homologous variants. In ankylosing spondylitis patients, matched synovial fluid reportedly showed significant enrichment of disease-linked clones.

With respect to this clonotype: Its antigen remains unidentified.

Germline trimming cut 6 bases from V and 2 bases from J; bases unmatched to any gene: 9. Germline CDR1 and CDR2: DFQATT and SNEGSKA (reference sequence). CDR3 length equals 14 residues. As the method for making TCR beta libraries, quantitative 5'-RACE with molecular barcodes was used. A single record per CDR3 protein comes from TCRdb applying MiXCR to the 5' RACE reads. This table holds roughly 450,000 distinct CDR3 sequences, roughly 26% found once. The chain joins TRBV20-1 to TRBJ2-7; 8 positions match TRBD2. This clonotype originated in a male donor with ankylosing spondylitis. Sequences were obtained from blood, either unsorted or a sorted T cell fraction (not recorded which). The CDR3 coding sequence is TGCAGTGCGGTAGCGGGATCTATTACCTACGAGCAGTACTTC. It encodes CSAVAGSITYEQYF.